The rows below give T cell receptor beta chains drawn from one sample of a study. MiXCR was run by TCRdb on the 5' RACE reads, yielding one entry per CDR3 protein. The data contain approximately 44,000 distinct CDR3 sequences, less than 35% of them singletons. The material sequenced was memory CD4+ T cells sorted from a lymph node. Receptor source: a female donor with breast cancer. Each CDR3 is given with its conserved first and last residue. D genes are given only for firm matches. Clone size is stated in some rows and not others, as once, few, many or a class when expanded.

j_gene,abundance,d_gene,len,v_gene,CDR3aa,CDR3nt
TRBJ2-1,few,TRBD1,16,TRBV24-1,CATSDLVTGGLHEQFF,TGTGCCACCAGTGATTTGGTGACAGGGGGTCTTCACGAGCAGTTCTTC
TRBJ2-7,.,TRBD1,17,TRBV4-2,CASSQDRPGTGSYEQYF,TGTGCCAGCAGCCAAGATAGGCCCGGGACAGGGTCCTACGAGCAGTACTTC
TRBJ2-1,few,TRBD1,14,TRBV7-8,CASSRESPGQGLSF,TGTGCCAGCAGCCGAGAATCCCCGGGACAGGGTTTGTCGTTC
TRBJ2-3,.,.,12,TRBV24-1,CATSRGTDTQYF,TGTGCCACCTCCAGGGGCACAGATACGCAGTATTTT
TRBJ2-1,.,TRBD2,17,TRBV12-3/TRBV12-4,CASKLYRTSGRANEQFF,TGTGCCAGCAAACTATACAGGACAAGCGGGAGGGCGAATGAGCAGTTCTTC
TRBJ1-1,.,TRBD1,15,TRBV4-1,CASSQDRGPNTEAFF,TGCGCCAGCAGCCAAGATAGGGGGCCAAACACTGAAGCTTTCTTT
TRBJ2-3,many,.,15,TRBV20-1,CSAPDRLRGTDTQYF,TGCAGTGCCCCGGACAGACTCAGGGGCACAGATACGCAGTATTTT
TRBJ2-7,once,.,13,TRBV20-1,CSAFGRGFDEQYF,TGCAGTGCTTTCGGACGGGGGTTTGACGAGCAGTACTTC
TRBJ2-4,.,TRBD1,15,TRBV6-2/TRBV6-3,CTSSQPGQGMFIQYF,TGTACCAGCAGTCAACCGGGACAGGGGATGTTCATTCAGTACTTC
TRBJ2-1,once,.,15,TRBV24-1,CATSDSAQIGDEQFF,TGTGCCACCAGTGATTCAGCCCAGATAGGGGATGAGCAGTTCTTC
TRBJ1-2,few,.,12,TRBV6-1,CASSGRPYGYTF,TGTGCCAGCAGTGGACGGCCCTATGGCTACACCTTC
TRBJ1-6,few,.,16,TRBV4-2,CASSQDGNRPNSPLHF,TGTGCCAGCAGCCAAGATGGAAACAGGCCTAATTCACCCCTCCACTTT
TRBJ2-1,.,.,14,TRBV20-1,CSASPFSSLNEQFF,TGCAGTGCTAGTCCCTTCTCTAGCCTCAATGAGCAGTTCTTC
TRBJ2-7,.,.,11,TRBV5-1,CASSWQNEQYF,TGCGCCAGCAGCTGGCAGAACGAGCAGTACTTC
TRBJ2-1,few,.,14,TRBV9,CASSGPNLYNEQFF,TGTGCCAGCAGCGGTCCCAACTTGTACAATGAGCAGTTCTTC
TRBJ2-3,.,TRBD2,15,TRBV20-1,CSAHGLAGASDTQYF,TGCAGTGCTCATGGACTAGCGGGGGCCTCAGATACGCAGTATTTT
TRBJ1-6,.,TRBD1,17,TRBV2,CAGSRDRSGGPGSPLHF,TGTGCCGGCTCCCGGGACAGGTCAGGGGGGCCCGGTTCACCCCTCCACTTT
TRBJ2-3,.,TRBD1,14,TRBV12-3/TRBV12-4,CASAPGQSTDTQYF,TGTGCCAGCGCCCCGGGACAGTCCACAGATACGCAGTATTTT
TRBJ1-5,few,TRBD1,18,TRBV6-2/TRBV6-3,CASSQNRGAPSGNQPQHF,TGTGCCAGCAGCCAGAACAGGGGGGCCCCTTCGGGCAATCAGCCCCAGCATTTT
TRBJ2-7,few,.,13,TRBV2,CASRTGGPYEQYF,TGTGCCAGCAGAACCGGGGGGCCCTACGAGCAGTACTTC
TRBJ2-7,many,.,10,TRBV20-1,CSVASYEQYF,TGCAGTGTTGCCAGCTACGAGCAGTACTTC
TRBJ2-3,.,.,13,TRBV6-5,CASSFLRVVTQYF,TGTGCCAGCAGTTTCCTCAGGGTCGTTACGCAGTATTTT
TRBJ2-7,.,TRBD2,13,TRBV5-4,CASSLTSGGEQYF,TGTGCCAGCAGCTTGACTAGCGGGGGAGAGCAGTACTTC
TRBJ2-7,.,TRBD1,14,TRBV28,CASSLGAGGTEQYF,TGTGCCAGCAGTTTAGGGGCAGGGGGCACCGAGCAGTACTTC